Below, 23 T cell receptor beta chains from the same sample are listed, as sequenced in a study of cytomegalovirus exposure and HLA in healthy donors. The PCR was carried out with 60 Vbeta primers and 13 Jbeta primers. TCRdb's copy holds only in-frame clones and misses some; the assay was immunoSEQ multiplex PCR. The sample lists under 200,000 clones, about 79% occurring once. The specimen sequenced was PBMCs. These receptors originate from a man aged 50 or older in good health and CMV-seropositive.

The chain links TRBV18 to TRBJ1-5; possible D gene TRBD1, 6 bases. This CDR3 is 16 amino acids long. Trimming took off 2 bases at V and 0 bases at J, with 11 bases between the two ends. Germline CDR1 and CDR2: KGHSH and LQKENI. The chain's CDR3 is CASSPGGQYSNQPQHF. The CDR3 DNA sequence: TGTGCCAGCTCACCAGGGGGACAATATAGCAATCAGCCCCAGCATTTT. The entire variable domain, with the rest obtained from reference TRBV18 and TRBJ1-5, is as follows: NAGVMQNPRHLVRRRGQEARLRCSPMKGHSHVYWYRQLPEEGLKFMVYLQKENIIDESGMPKERFSAEFPKEGPSILRIQQVVRGDSAAYFCASSPGGQYSNQPQHFGDGTRLSIL.

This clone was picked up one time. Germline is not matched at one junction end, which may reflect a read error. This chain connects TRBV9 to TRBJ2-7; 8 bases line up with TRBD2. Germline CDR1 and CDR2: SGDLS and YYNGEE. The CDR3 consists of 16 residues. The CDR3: CASSVAERGLSYEQYF. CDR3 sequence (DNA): TGCGCCAGCAGCGTAGCTGAGCGGGGGCTCTCCTACGAGCAGTACTTC.

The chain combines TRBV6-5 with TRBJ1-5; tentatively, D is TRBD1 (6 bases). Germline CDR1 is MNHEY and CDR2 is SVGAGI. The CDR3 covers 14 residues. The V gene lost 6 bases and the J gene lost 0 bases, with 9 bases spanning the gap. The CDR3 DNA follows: TGTGCCAGCAGGAGGGACAATAGCAATCAGCCCCAGCATTTT. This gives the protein CASRRDNSNQPQHF.

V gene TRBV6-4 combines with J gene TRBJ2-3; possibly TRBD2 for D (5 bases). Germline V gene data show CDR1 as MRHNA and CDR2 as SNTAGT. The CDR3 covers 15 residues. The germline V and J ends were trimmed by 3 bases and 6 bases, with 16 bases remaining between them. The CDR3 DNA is TGTGCCAGCAGTGAGGGTAGCGTACCCGCGGATACGCAGTATTTT. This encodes CASSEGSVPADTQYF.

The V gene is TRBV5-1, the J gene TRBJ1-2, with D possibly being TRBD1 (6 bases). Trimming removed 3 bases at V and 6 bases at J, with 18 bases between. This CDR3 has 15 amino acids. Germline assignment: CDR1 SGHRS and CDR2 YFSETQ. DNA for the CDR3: TGCGCCAGCAGCTACTCCCCCTTTGAGGGGGATGGCTACACCTTC. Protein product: CASSYSPFEGDGYTF.

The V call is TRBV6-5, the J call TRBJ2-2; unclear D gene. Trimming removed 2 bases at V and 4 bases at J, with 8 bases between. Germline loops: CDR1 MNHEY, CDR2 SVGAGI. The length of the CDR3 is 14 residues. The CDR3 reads CASSYRRGTGELFF. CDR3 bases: TGTGCCAGCAGTTACCGTCGCGGCACCGGGGAGCTGTTTTTT.

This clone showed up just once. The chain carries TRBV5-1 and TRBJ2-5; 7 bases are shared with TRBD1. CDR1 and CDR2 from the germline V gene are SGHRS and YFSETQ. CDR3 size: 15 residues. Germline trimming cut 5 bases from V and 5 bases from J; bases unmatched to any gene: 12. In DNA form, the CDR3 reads TGCGCCAGCAGGGGACAGCCCGGGACGGGGGAGACCCAGTACTTC. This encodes CASRGQPGTGETQYF.

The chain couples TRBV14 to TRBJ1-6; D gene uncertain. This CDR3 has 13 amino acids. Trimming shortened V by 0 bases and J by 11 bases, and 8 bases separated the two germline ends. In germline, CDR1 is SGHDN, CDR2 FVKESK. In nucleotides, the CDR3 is TGTGCCAGCAGCCAAGAGCTGGAGCCACCCCTCCACTTT. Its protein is CASSQELEPPLHF. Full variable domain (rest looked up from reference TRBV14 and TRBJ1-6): EAGVTQFPSHSVIEKGQTVTLRCDPISGHDNLYWYRRVMGKEIKFLLHFVKESKQDESGMPNNRFLAERTGGTYSTLKVQPAELEDSGVYFCASSQELEPPLHFGNGTRLTVT.

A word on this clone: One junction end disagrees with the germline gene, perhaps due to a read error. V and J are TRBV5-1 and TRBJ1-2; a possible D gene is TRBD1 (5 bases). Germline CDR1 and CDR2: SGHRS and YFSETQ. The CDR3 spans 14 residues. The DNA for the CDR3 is TGCGTCAGCAGCCCCAGTCCCAGGGTCTACGGCTACACCTTC. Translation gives CVSSPSPRVYGYTF.

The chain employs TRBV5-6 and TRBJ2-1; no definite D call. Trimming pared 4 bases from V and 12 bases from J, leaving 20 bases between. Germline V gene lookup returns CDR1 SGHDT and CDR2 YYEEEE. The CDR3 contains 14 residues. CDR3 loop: CASSQALEVSGQFF. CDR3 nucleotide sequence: TGTGCCAGCAGCCAAGCCCTGGAAGTATCGGGGCAGTTCTTC. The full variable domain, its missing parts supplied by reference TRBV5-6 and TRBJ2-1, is DAGVTQSPTHLIKTRGQQVTLRCSPKSGHDTVSWYQQALGQGPQFIFQYYEEEERQRGNFPDRFSGHQFPNYSSELNVNALLLGDSALYLCASSQALEVSGQFFGPGTRLTVL.

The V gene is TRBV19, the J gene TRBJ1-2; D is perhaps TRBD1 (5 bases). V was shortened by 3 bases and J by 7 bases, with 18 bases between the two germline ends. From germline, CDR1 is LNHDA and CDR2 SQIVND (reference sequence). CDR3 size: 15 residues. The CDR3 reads CASSIEGRVGGGYTF. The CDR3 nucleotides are TGTGCCAGTAGTATTGAAGGCAGGGTAGGCGGTGGCTACACCTTC.

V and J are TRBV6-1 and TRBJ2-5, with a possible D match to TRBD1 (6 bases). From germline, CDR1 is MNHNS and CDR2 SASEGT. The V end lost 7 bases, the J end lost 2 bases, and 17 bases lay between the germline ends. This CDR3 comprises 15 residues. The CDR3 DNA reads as TGTGCCAGCACTCAGACAGGCGAACTTCAAGAGACCCAGTACTTC. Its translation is CASTQTGELQETQYF.

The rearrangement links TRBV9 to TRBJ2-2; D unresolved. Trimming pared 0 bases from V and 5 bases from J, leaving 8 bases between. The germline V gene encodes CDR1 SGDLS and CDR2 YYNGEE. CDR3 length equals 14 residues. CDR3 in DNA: TGTGCCAGCAGCGTAGCCCCGAGGACCGGGGAGCTGTTTTTT. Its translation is CASSVAPRTGELFF. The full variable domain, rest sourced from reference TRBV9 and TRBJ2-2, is DSGVTQTPKHLITATGQRVTLRCSPRSGDLSVYWYQQSLDQGLQFLIQYYNGEERAKGNILERFSAQQFPDLHSELNLSSLELGDSALYFCASSVAPRTGELFFGEGSRLTVL.

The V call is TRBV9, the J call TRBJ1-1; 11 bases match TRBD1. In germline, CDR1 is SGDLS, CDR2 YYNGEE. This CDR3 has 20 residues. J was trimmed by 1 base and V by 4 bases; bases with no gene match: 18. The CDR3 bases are TGTGCCAGCAGCTTCCAACCACTCGGGACAGGGGGTTTAAGGAACACTGAAGCTTTCTTT. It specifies CASSFQPLGTGGLRNTEAFF.

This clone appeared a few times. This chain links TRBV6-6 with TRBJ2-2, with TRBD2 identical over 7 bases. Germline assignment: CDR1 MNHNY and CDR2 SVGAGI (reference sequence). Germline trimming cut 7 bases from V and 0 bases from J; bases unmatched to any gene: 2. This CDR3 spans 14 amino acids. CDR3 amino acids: CASTGGANTGELFF. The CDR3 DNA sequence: TGTGCCAGCACTGGGGGGGCGAACACCGGGGAGCTGTTTTTT.

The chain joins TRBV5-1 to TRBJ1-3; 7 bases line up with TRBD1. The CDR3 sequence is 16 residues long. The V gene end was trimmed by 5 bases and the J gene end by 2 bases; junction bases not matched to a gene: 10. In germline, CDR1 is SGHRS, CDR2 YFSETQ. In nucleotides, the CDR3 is TGCGCCAGCAGTCAGACGACAGGGATCCCTGGAAACACCATATATTTT. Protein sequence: CASSQTTGIPGNTIYF.

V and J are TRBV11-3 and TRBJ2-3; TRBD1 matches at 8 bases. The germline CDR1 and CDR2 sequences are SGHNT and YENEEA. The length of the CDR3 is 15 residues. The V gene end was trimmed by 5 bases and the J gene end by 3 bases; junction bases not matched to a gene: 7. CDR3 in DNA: TGTGCCAGCAGCCCGATGGGACAGGCGACAGATACGCAGTATTTT. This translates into CASSPMGQATDTQYF.

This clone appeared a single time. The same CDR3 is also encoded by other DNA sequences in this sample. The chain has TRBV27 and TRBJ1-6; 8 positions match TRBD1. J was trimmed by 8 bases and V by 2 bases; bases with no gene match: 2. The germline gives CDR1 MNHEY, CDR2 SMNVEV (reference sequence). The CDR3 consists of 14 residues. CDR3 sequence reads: CASSLGQGYSPLHF. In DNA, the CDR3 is TGTGCCAGCAGTTTAGGACAGGGTTATTCACCCCTCCACTTT.

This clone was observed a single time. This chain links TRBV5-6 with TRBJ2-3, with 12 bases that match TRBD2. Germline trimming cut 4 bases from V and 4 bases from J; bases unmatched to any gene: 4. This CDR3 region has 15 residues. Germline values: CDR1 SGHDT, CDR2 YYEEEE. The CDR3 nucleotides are TGTGCCAGCAGCCAGACTAGCGGGGGCCCAGATACGCAGTATTTT. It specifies CASSQTSGGPDTQYF.

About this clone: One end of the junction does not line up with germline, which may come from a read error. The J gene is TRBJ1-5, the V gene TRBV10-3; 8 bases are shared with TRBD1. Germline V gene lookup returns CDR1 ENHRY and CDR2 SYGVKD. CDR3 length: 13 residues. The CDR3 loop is CATSVQGDQPQHF. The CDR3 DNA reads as TGTGCCACCAGTGTACAGGGGGATCAGCCCCAGCATTTT.

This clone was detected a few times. The CDR3 DNA is TGCGCCAGCAGCTTGGAGGGGGGGGCGGCGTATGGCTACACCTTC. This translates into CASSLEGGAAYGYTF. The genes are TRBV5-1 and TRBJ1-2, with D perhaps TRBD1 (6 bases). CDR1 and CDR2 from the germline V gene are SGHRS and YFSETQ. Trimming removed 0 bases from V and 5 bases from J, with 14 bases in between. The CDR3 is 15 amino acids.

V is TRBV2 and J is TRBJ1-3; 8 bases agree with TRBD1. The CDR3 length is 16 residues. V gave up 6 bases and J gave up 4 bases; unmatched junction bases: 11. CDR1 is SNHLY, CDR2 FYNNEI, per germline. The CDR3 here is CASRDLDRDSGNTIYF. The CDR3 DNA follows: TGTGCCAGCAGAGATTTGGACAGGGATTCCGGAAACACCATATATTTT.

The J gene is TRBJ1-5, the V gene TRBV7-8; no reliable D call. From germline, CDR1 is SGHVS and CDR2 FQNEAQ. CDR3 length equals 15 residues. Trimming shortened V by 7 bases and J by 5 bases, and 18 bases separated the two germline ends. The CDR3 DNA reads TGTGCCAGCACCCCGTTAAGGTGGAGGGATCAGCCCCAGCATTTT. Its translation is CASTPLRWRDQPQHF.